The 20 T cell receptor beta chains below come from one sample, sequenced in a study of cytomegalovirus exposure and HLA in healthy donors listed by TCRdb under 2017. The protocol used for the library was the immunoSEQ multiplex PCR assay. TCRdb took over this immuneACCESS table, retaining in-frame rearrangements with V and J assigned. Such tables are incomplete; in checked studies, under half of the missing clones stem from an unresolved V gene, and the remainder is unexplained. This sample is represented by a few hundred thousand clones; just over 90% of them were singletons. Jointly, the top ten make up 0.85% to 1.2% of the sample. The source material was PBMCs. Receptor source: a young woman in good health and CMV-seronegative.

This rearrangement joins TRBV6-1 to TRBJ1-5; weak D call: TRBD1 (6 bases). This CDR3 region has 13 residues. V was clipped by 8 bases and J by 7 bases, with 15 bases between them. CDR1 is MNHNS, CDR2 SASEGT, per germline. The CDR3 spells CASGRGKYQPQHF. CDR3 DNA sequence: TGTGCCAGCGGGAGGGGGAAGTACCAGCCCCAGCATTTT.

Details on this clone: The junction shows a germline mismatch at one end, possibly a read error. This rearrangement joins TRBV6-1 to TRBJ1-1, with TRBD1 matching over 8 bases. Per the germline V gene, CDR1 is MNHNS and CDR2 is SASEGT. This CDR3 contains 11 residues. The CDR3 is CASQVGAGGPF. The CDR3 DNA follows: TGTGCCAGCCAAGTAGGGGCAGGGGGCCCTTTT.

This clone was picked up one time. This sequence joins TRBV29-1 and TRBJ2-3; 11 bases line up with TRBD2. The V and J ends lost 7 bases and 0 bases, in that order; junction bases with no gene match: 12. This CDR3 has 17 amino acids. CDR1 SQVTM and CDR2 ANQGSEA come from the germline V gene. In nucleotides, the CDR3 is TGCAGCGCTCAATCCCCGCGGACTAGCGGGAGCACAGATACGCAGTATTTT. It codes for CSAQSPRTSGSTDTQYF.

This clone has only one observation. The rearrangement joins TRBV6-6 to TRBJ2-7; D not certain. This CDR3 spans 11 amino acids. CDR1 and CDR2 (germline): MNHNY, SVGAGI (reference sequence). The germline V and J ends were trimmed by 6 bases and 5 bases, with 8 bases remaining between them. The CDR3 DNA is TGTGCCAGCAGCCCCCTCGACGAGCAGTACTTC. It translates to CASSPLDEQYF.

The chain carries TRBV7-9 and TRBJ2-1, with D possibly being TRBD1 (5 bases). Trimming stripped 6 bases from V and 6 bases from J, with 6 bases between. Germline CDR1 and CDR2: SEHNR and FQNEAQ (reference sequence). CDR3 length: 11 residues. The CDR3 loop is CASRQVNEQFF. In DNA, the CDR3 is TGTGCCAGCAGACAGGTCAATGAGCAGTTCTTC.

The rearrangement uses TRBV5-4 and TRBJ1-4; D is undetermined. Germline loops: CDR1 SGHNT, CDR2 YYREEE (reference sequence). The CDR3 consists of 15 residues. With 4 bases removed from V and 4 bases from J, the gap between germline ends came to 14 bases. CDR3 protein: CASSPEGGYNEKLFF. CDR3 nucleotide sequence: TGTGCCAGCAGCCCGGAGGGAGGGTATAATGAAAAACTGTTTTTT. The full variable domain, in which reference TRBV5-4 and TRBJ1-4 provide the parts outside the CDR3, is ETGVTQSPTHLIKTRGQQVTLRCSSQSGHNTVSWYQQALGQGPQFIFQYYREEENGRGNFPPRFSGLQFPNYSSELNVNALELDDSALYLCASSPEGGYNEKLFFGSGTQLSVL.

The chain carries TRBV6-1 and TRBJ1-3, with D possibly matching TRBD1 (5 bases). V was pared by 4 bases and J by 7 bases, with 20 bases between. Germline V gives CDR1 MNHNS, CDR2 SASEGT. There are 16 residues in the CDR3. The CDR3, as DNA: TGTGCCAGCAGTGTTATATTCGGGGCGGGGGAGAACACCATATATTTT. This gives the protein CASSVIFGAGENTIYF.

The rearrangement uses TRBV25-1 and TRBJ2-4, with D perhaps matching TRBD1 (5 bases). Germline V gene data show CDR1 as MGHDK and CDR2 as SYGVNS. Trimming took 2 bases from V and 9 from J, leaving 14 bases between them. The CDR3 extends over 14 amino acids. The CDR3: CASSEKAKGPIQYF. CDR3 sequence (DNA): TGTGCCAGCAGTGAAAAGGCGAAGGGGCCCATTCAGTACTTC.

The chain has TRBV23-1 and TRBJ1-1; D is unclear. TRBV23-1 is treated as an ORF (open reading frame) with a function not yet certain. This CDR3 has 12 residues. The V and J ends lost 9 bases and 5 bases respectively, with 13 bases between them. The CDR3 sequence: CARRRGGTEAFF. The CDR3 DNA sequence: TGCGCCAGGAGGCGGGGAGGTACTGAAGCTTTCTTT.

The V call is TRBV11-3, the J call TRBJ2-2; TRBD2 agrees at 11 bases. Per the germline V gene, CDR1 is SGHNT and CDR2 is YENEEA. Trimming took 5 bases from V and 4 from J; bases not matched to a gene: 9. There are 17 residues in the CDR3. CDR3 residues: CASSPHSGRALTGELFF. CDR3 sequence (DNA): TGTGCCAGCAGCCCCCATAGCGGGAGGGCCCTCACCGGGGAGCTGTTTTTT.

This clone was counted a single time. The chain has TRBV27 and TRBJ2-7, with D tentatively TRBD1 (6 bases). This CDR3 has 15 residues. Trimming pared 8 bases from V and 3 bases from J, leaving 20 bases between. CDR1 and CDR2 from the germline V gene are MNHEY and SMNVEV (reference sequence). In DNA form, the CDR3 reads TGTGCCAGCTCCCGGGGTGGGGGCGGCCTCTACGAGCAGTACTTC. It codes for CASSRGGGGLYEQYF.

The CDR3 nucleotides are TGTGCCAGCAGTCAGGCATTAGGTTCAGGGGGCAGCTTAGCTTTCTTT. Translating gives CASSQALGSGGSLAFF. This chain uses TRBV28 with TRBJ1-1; 8 bases are a match to TRBD1. From germline, CDR1 is MDHEN and CDR2 SYDVKM. The trim removed 5 bases at V and 10 bases at J, leaving 18 bases unmatched. CDR3 size: 16 residues.

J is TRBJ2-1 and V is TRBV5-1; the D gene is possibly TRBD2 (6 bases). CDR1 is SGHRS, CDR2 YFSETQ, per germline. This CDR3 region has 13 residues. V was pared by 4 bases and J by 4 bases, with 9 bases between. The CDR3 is CASSPLAYNEQFF. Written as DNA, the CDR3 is TGCGCCAGCAGCCCACTAGCTTACAATGAGCAGTTCTTC. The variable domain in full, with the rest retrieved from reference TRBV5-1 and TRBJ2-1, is KAGVTQTPRYLIKTRGQQVTLSCSPISGHRSVSWYQQTPGQGLQFLFEYFSETQRNKGNFPGRFSGRQFSNSRSEMNVSTLELGDSALYLCASSPLAYNEQFFGPGTRLTVL.

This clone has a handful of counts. CDR3 residues: CASNEGATEAFF. The CDR3 nucleotides are TGTGCCAGCAACGAGGGGGCAACTGAAGCTTTCTTT. This chain links TRBV28 with TRBJ1-1; 7 nucleotides align to TRBD1. Germline V gene data show CDR1 as MDHEN and CDR2 as SYDVKM. Unmatched junction bases numbered 4, after V lost 7 bases and J lost 5 bases. The CDR3 sequence is 12 residues long.

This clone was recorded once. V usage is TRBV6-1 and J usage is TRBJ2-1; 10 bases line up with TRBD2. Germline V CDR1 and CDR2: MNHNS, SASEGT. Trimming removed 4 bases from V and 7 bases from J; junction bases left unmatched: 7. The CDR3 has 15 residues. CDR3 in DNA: TGTGCCAGCAGTGCCGGGACTAGCGTAGTAAATGAGCAGTTCTTC. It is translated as CASSAGTSVVNEQFF.

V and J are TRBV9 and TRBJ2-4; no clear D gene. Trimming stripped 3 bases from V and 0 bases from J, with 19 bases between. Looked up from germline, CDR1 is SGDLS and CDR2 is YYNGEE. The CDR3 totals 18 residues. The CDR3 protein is CASSETPGRMLAKNIQYF. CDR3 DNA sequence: TGTGCCAGCAGCGAGACCCCGGGTCGGATGCTAGCCAAAAACATTCAGTACTTC. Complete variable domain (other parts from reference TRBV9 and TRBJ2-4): DSGVTQTPKHLITATGQRVTLRCSPRSGDLSVYWYQQSLDQGLQFLIQYYNGEERAKGNILERFSAQQFPDLHSELNLSSLELGDSALYFCASSETPGRMLAKNIQYFGAGTRLSVL.

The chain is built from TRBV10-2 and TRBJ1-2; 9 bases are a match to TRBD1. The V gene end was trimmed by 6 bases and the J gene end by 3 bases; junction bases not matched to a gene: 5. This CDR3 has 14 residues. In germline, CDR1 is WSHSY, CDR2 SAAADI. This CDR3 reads CASSLGQGHYGYTF. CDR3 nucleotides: TGCGCCAGCAGCCTTGGACAGGGGCACTATGGCTACACCTTC.

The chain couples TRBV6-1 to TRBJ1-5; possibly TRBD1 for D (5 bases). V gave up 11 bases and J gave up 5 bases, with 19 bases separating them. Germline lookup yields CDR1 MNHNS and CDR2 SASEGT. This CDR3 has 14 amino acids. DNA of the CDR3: TGTGCCGCGCGAAGTCCGGGCAGGGATCAGCCCCAGCATTTT. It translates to CAARSPGRDQPQHF.

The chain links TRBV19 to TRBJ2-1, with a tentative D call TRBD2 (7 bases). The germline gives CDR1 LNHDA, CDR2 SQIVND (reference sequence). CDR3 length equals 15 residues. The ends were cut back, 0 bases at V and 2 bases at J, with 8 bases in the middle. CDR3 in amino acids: CASSIEGGAYNEQFF. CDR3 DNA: TGTGCCAGTAGTATAGAAGGGGGGGCCTACAATGAGCAGTTCTTC.

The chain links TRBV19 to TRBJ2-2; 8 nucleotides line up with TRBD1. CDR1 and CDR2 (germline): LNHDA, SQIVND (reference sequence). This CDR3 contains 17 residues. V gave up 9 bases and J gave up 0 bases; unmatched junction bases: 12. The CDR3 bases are TGTGCCAGCCTAACATCCATGACAGGGGCGAACACCGGGGAGCTGTTTTTT. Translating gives CASLTSMTGANTGELFF.